This T cell receptor (beta chain) was identified during a study of cytomegalovirus exposure and HLA in healthy donors. Use of 60 Vbeta and 13 Jbeta primers characterized the PCR. Clones were read by immunoSEQ multiplex PCR, and TCRdb kept only the in-frame ones, dropping some. The repertoire holds approximately 140,000 clones, with about three quarters as singletons. This clone was found a few times. Its target is not known. Germline lookup yields CDR1 LNHDA and CDR2 SQIVND (reference sequence). V was cut by 7 bases and J by 4 bases, with 16 bases left in between. CDR3 size: 14 residues. General study points: There was a cluster of highly shared sequence variants that was likely a sequencing artifact.

The sequenced sample consisted of PBMCs. The chain is built from TRBV19 and TRBJ2-5, with D maybe TRBD2 (7 bases). This receptor was taken from a male donor in good health and CMV-seropositive. The CDR3 region has the DNA TGTGCCAGTATAGGGGGGGCAATTGGAGAGACCCAGTACTTC. Amino acids: CASIGGAIGETQYF.